These 15 T cell receptor beta chains were sequenced from one sample in a study of PD-1 blockade in classical Hodgkin lymphoma. The time point is: cycle 4 day 1 (C4D1), after more than 5 weeks of nivolumab. All the patients suffered relapse after autologous stem cell transplantation, and brentuximab vedotin exposure differed. Thawed PBMCs underwent magnetic negative selection to obtain purified CD8+ T cells. The protocol was immunoSEQ multiplex PCR, while the TCRdb copy is restricted to in-frame clones and leaves out a portion. The sample contains 4,500 or so clones, approximately 67% of which appear only once. The specimen was CD8+ T cells from blood, collected before the fourth cycle of nivolumab. These receptors all come from a human donor with classical Hodgkin lymphoma.

With respect to this clone: One junction end does not reproduce the germline sequence, and a read error may be involved. The chain carries TRBV7-7 and TRBJ2-7; D is ambiguous. Germline V gene sequence: CDR1 SSHAT, CDR2 FNYEAQ (reference sequence). This CDR3 contains 13 residues. CDR3 region: CASSLTTQYEQYF. Written as DNA, the CDR3 is TGTGCTAGCAGCTTAACAACCCAGTACGAGCAGTACTTC.

This rearrangement joins TRBV28 to TRBJ2-7; no definite D call. Germline assignment: CDR1 MDHEN and CDR2 SYDVKM. This CDR3 has 12 residues. Trimming stripped 3 bases from V and 0 bases from J, with 3 bases between. This CDR3 is CASSFGSYEQYF. As DNA, the CDR3 is TGTGCCAGCAGTTTTGGCTCCTACGAGCAGTACTTC.

The rearrangement joins TRBV5-5 to TRBJ1-5; no definite D call. The germline V gene has CDR1 SGHKS and CDR2 YYEKEE (reference sequence). The CDR3 contains 13 residues. The V and J ends lost 2 bases and 9 bases respectively, with 12 bases between them. This CDR3 is CASSLGSERPQHF. In DNA, the CDR3 is TGTGCCAGCAGCTTAGGTTCGGAACGGCCCCAGCATTTT. The entire variable domain, with the rest obtained from reference TRBV5-5 and TRBJ1-5, is as follows: DAGVTQSPTHLIKTRGQQVTLRCSPISGHKSVSWYQQVLGQGPQFIFQYYEKEERGRGNFPDRFSARQFPNYSSELNVNALLLGDSALYLCASSLGSERPQHFGDGTRLSIL.

The sample holds a few counts of this clone. This chain connects TRBV27 to TRBJ2-2; D remains unclear. The length of the CDR3 is 16 residues. Between the trimmed V and J ends, which lost 5 bases and 7 bases, there was a span of 20 bases. Germline V CDR1 and CDR2: MNHEY, SMNVEV (reference sequence). CDR3 protein: CASSPRSIPRGGELFF. In nucleotides, the CDR3 is TGTGCCAGCAGTCCCCGATCTATCCCGCGTGGCGGGGAGCTGTTTTTT.

The rearrangement uses TRBV5-1 and TRBJ2-7; D tentatively fits TRBD1 or TRBD2 (5 bases each). CDR1 and CDR2 from the germline V gene are SGHRS and YFSETQ. V dropped 2 bases and J dropped 1 base, with 16 bases sitting between them. The CDR3 spans 16 residues. The CDR3 DNA follows: TGCGCCAGCAGCTTCGGACTGGAAGGGGCTTCCTACGAGCAGTACTTC. This sequence encodes CASSFGLEGASYEQYF.

This clone was recorded a few times. The rearrangement links TRBV27 to TRBJ1-6; TRBD1 might be the D (6 bases). The germline gives CDR1 MNHEY, CDR2 SMNVEV (reference sequence). V was pared by 5 bases and J by 10 bases, with 15 bases between. The CDR3 consists of 14 residues. The CDR3: CASSPRRGRSPLHF. The CDR3 DNA reads as TGTGCCAGCAGTCCCCGCAGGGGACGATCACCCCTCCACTTT.

This clone was detected only once. The chain has TRBV30 and TRBJ1-5, with TRBD1 identical over 9 bases. The germline gives CDR1 GTSNPN, CDR2 SVGIG (reference sequence). The junction had 18 bases not matched to a gene; V was cut back by 3 bases and J by 6 bases. The CDR3 extends over 18 amino acids. In DNA form, the CDR3 reads TGTGCCTGGAGGTTAGTTGGGGAAACAGGGGGCGCATTTCAGCCCCAGCATTTT. Translated: CAWRLVGETGGAFQPQHF.

The rearrangement joins TRBV7-9 to TRBJ2-5, with D unclear. Trimming took 4 bases from V and 1 from J, leaving 13 bases between them. Looked up from germline, CDR1 is SEHNR and CDR2 is FQNEAQ (reference sequence). This CDR3 has 15 amino acids. Here the CDR3 reads CASSYLARGQETQYF. DNA of the CDR3: TGTGCCAGCAGCTACTTAGCTAGAGGCCAAGAGACCCAGTACTTC.

This clone was recorded a few times. The chain employs TRBV29-1 and TRBJ2-7, with D perhaps assigned TRBD1 or TRBD2 (5 bases each). The CDR3 contains 12 residues. V gave up 6 bases and J gave up 2 bases, with 11 bases separating them. Germline loops: CDR1 SQVTM, CDR2 ANQGSEA. The CDR3 DNA is TGCAGCGTCGGGGACCCAGCCTACGAGCAGTACTTC. Encoded protein: CSVGDPAYEQYF.

The genes are TRBV7-2 and TRBJ1-1; tentative D call: TRBD1 (5 bases). CDR1 and CDR2 (germline): SGHTA, FQGNSA. The CDR3 totals 16 residues. Trimming took 5 bases from V and 0 from J, leaving 16 bases between them. In DNA form, the CDR3 reads TGTGCCAGCAGCCGTATTGACGGGACCCTGAACACTGAAGCTTTCTTT. Encoded protein: CASSRIDGTLNTEAFF. Using reference TRBV7-2 and TRBJ1-1 for the parts outside the CDR3, the full variable domain is GAGVSQSPSNKVTEKGKDVELRCDPISGHTALYWYRQSLGQGLEFLIYFQGNSAPDKSGLPSDRFSAERTGGSVSTLTIQRTQQEDSAVYLCASSRIDGTLNTEAFFGQGTRLTVV.

The chain has TRBV4-2 and TRBJ2-7; D is unresolved. The V and J ends lost 5 bases and 6 bases respectively, with 11 bases between them. The CDR3 is 12 residues long. The germline gives CDR1 LGHNA, CDR2 YNFKEQ. The CDR3 sequence: CASSLVFGEQYF. CDR3 sequence (DNA): TGTGCCAGCAGCTTAGTTTTCGGCGAGCAGTACTTC.

The chain has TRBV29-1 and TRBJ1-1; D perhaps matches TRBD1 (6 bases). From germline, CDR1 is SQVTM and CDR2 ANQGSEA. Deletions cut 6 bases from V and 5 bases from J, with 16 bases between. The CDR3 totals 13 residues. CDR3 sequence (DNA): TGCAGCGTGAGAACAGGGCGGGGAACTGAAGCTTTCTTT. Its protein is CSVRTGRGTEAFF. Looking up the rest from reference TRBV29-1 and TRBJ1-1 gives the full variable domain: SAVISQKPSRDICQRGTSLTIQCQVDSQVTMMFWYRQQPGQSLTLIATANQGSEATYESGFVIDKFPISRPNLTFSTLTVSNMSPEDSSIYLCSVRTGRGTEAFFGQGTRLTVV.

This clone has only a few counts. This chain joins TRBV2 and TRBJ2-7; either TRBD1 or TRBD2 may fit D (6 bases each). Per germline, CDR1 SNHLY and CDR2 FYNNEI. The CDR3 contains 15 residues. V lost 7 bases to trimming and J lost 0 bases, with 16 bases between them. The DNA for the CDR3 is TGTGCCAGCAACCAAGGGGGGTTTAGCTCCTACGAGCAGTACTTC. Residues: CASNQGGFSSYEQYF.

V gene TRBV27 combines with J gene TRBJ1-6, with 7 bases aligning to TRBD1. CDR1 is MNHEY, CDR2 SMNVEV, per germline (reference sequence). This CDR3 has 16 amino acids. The trim removed 1 base at V and 8 bases at J, leaving 8 bases unmatched. The CDR3 nucleotides are TGTGCCAGCAGTTTATATCCCGACAGGGTGGATTCACCCCTCCACTTT. Protein product: CASSLYPDRVDSPLHF.

This clone appeared once. The chain couples TRBV28 to TRBJ2-3; D is ambiguous. With 4 bases removed from V and 1 base from J, the gap between germline ends came to 15 bases. CDR3 length: 16 residues. Germline loops: CDR1 MDHEN, CDR2 SYDVKM. This CDR3 reads CASSSLLPTRTDTQYF. CDR3 DNA sequence: TGTGCCAGCAGTTCACTACTACCGACCCGCACAGATACGCAGTATTTT.